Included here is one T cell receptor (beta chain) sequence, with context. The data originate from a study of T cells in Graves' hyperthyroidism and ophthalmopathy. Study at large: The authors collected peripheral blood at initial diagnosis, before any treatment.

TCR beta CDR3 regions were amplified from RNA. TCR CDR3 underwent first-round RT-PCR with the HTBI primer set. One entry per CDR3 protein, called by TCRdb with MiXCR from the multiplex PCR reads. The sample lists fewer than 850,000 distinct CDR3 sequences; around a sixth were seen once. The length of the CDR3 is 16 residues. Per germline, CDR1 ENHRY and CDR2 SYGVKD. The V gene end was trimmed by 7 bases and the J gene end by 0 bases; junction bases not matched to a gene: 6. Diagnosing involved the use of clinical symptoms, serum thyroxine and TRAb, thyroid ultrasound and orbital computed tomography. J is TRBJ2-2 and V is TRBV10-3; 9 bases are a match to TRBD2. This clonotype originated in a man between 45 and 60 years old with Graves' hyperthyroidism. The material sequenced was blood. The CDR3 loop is CAITPLAGTNTGELFF. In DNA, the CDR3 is TGTGCCATCACCCCCCTAGCGGGGACGAACACCGGGGAGCTGTTTTTT.